The entry that follows covers one T cell receptor (beta chain) sequence. This clonotype appeared a few times. Its antigen is currently not known. Per-nucleotide qualities are absent, and no much larger clonotype sits a single base away. Hyperthyroidism patients were newly diagnosed, had a disease duration of under 2 months, and were aged 18 to 65 years. Exclusion was applied to patients with uncontrolled infections, other autoimmune diseases, pregnancy or lactation. Clinical symptoms, serum thyroxine and TRAb, thyroid ultrasound, and orbital computed tomography formed the basis for the diagnoses. Blood from progressor patients was collected at the time of first diagnosis with hyperthyroidism, before any ophthalmopathy symptoms had appeared. PBMCs were separated from under 12 ml of fresh peripheral blood using Ficoll-Paque density gradient centrifugation. Progressor patients were first diagnosed with Graves' hyperthyroidism and then developed ophthalmopathy during follow-up. Total RNA was extracted using Trizol reagent, and RNA quality was assessed on an Agilent 2100 Bioanalyzer.

The sample originates from a study of T cells in Graves' hyperthyroidism and ophthalmopathy (dated by TCRdb to between 2018 and 2020). Regarding the complete study: Peripheral blood samples were taken at the time of initial diagnosis, prior to any treatment. To identify TCR V-J signatures that set the groups apart, the researchers used a discovery cohort of 95 to 100 patients, made up of 40 to 45 with Graves' ophthalmopathy and some 58 with stable Graves' hyperthyroidism. Whether ophthalmopathy could be predicted prospectively was tested in an independent validation cohort made up of 18 to 20 hyperthyroidism patients plus 17 patients who later progressed to ophthalmopathy. The roughly 99 discovery patients were divided at random into training and test sets in a 7:3 ratio. The study also compared thyroid tissue and blood T-cell repertoires from roughly 6 Graves' hyperthyroidism patients. After sampling, hyperthyroidism patients received methimazole starting at 30 mg daily, and ophthalmopathy patients received high-dose intravenous methylprednisolone. According to the paper, TCR Vbeta CDR3 sequencing was carried out on approximately 140 peripheral blood samples, which came from 40 to 45 ophthalmopathy, around 74 hyperthyroidism and about 17 progressor patients.

TCR beta CDR3 regions were amplified from RNA transcripts. The first round of RT-PCR for the TCR CDR3 was performed with the HTBI primer set and the Qiagen OneStep RT-PCR kit. The libraries were constructed in a second round of multiplex PCR and then size-selected and purified. Sequencing of the libraries was done on an Illumina HiSeq2000 using paired-end 100 bp reads. The original methods were these. SOAPnuke was used to process the raw data, removing reads that contained adapters or uncalled bases, had a mean Phred below 15, or lacked an exact match to the constant primer or identifier. COPE v1.2.5 was used to merge the high-quality paired reads, and each unique nucleotide sequence was defined as a clonotype. Clonotypes were aligned to IMGT TRBV, TRBD and TRBJ reference segments using MiTCR v1.1. Only V-J combinations with frequency above 0.0001, covering approximately 99% of repertoires, were analysed. A TCS score was defined as the ratio between F50 (clonal expansion) and ExV (chaos), using BLOSUM62-based TCRdist between CDR3 peptides within each V-J. Welch's t-statistics and random forest reduced around 510 V-J features to fewer than 15, which were used in a naive Bayes classifier (R e1071). The public reads were run again by TCRdb, first through fastp at Q25 and then through MiXCR, and only productive beta chains were kept. Every distinct CDR3 protein forms one entry, paired with its most common genes and DNA. Here the V and J calls rest on TCRdb's processing, not on the authors' analysis. This sample gives roughly 380,000 distinct CDR3 sequences in total; roughly 13% of them show up just once. Around 20% of the sample is in the top ten clones.

The investigation overall reported the following: During validation, the model predicted progression to ophthalmopathy a median of approximately 7 months ahead of onset, with just under 71% sensitivity and 72% to 80% specificity. Sample size was not statistically predetermined, and blinding of investigators to group allocation was not performed. Blood samples also contained most of the expanded thyroid clonotypes (frequency above 0.001), which suggests that blood repertoires may reflect thyroid immune responses. Ophthalmopathy was separated from stable hyperthyroidism by a 13 V-J signature model, with just over 85% sensitivity and 81% to 82% specificity obtained in cross-validation and 80%/75% obtained in testing.

V loses 1 base of germline sequence and J loses 6 bases, and the interval between the two ends is 4 bases. CDR1 and CDR2 are drawn from the germline V gene (reference sequence): LGHDT, YNNKEL. There are 13 amino acids in the CDR3, from cysteine to phenylalanine inclusive. Here the CDR3 DNA is all that survives: 39 bases in frame from base 1. This TCR came from a young man with Graves' hyperthyroidism that later progressed to Graves' ophthalmopathy. Recombination joined TRBV3-1 with TRBJ1-6, with no confidently assigned D gene. Material: blood. The DNA is TGTGCCAGCAGCCAAGTATCTAATTCACCCCTCCACTTT. It codes for CASSQVSNSPLHF.